One sample yielded the 15 T cell receptor beta chains listed below, sequenced in a study of monozygotic twins with inflammatory bowel disease (dated by TCRdb to between 2019 and 2020). Library preparation employed 5' RACE. Reads for this sample came from an Illumina HiSeq 2500. With the reads reprocessed by TCRdb, a single entry stands for each CDR3 protein sequence and no DNA is reported. For this sample, the table gives 80,000 or so distinct CDR3 sequences. Jointly, the top ten make up approximately 7% of the sample. The material sequenced was blood. The source is a human donor with ulcerative colitis or Crohn's disease, or a healthy co-twin of an affected twin (not recorded which).

The chain combines TRBV20-1 with TRBJ2-5; the D call of TRBD1 rests on TCRdb alone, since no DNA is present to check it. The CDR3 is 14 residues long. From germline, CDR1 is DFQATT and CDR2 SNEGSKA (reference sequence). The CDR3 loop reads CSALDRSLGETQYF.

The rearrangement links TRBV20-1 to TRBJ2-3; TCRdb reports TRBD2, a call that lacks DNA to check it against. The V gene's germline CDR1 is DFQATT and CDR2 SNEGSKA (reference sequence). This CDR3 has 15 amino acids. Here the CDR3 reads CSTIAGGPSTDTQYF.

J is TRBJ1-1 and V is TRBV20-1. The CDR3 consists of 11 residues. Germline assignment: CDR1 DFQATT and CDR2 SNEGSKA (reference sequence). The CDR3 spells CKGDSGTEAFF.

This chain joins TRBV27 and TRBJ1-5; TCRdb proposes TRBD1, but this gene call is untestable without DNA. CDR3 size: 14 residues. Germline V gene lookup returns CDR1 MNHEY and CDR2 SMNVEV (reference sequence). The chain's CDR3 is CASSPGTGHQPQHF.

This chain connects TRBV10-3 to TRBJ1-5; TCRdb selects TRBD1, and the lack of DNA leaves this call unchecked. In germline, CDR1 is ENHRY, CDR2 SYGVKD. CDR3 size: 13 residues. The CDR3 loop is CAISWDSNQPQHF.

The chain combines TRBV5-1 with TRBJ1-1; the D call of TRBD1 rests on TCRdb alone, since no DNA is present to check it. CDR3 length equals 17 residues. Germline V CDR1 and CDR2: SGHRS, YFSETQ. The CDR3 here is CASWPLNLGRKNTEAFF.

This chain joins TRBV3-1 and TRBJ2-7. Germline assignment: CDR1 LGHDT and CDR2 YNNKEL (reference sequence). The CDR3 totals 11 residues. CDR3 region: CASSQGTQQYF.

The chain uses TRBV6-1 and TRBJ1-5; checking the TCRdb D call of TRBD1 is not possible without DNA. CDR1 and CDR2 from the germline V gene are MNHNS and SASEGT. The CDR3 is 13 amino acids. CDR3 sequence reads: CATRGQGNQPQHF.

V usage is TRBV20-1 and J usage is TRBJ2-3. Germline-derived CDR1 and CDR2 are DFQATT and SNEGSKA (reference sequence). The CDR3 runs 11 residues. The CDR3 region is CSARVADTQYF.

The V call is TRBV5-5, the J call TRBJ2-7; TCRdb returns TRBD2, unconfirmable since there is no DNA. The CDR3 spans 12 residues. The germline gives CDR1 SGHKS, CDR2 YYEKEE (reference sequence). CDR3 loop: CASSTNPLEQYF.

The chain couples TRBV7-7 to TRBJ2-1. Germline V gives CDR1 SSHAT, CDR2 FNYEAQ (reference sequence). The CDR3 is made up of 13 amino acids. CDR3 amino acids: CASSSRDTNEQFF.

The chain employs TRBV9 and TRBJ2-1. Germline V gene data show CDR1 as SGDLS and CDR2 as YYNGEE. There are 16 residues in the CDR3. CDR3 residues: CASSVASGDSYNEQFF.

This chain joins TRBV9 and TRBJ2-7. From germline, CDR1 is SGDLS and CDR2 YYNGEE. The CDR3 is made up of 14 amino acids. The CDR3 is CASSVGWQTYEQYF. Supplemented by reference TRBV9 and TRBJ2-7, the full variable domain reads DSGVTQTPKHLITATGQRVTLRCSPRSGDLSVYWYQQSLDQGLQFLIQYYNGEERAKGNILERFSAQQFPDLHSELNLSSLELGDSALYFCASSVGWQTYEQYFGPGTRLTVT.

The chain carries TRBV20-1 and TRBJ1-5; TCRdb designates TRBD1, a call that cannot be tested without DNA. CDR1 and CDR2 (germline): DFQATT, SNEGSKA (reference sequence). CDR3 size: 15 residues. The CDR3 loop is CSATKGQGSRQPQHF.

The rearrangement joins TRBV4-1 to TRBJ2-2; as DNA is missing, the TRBD2 call by TCRdb cannot be tested. This CDR3 spans 14 amino acids. Germline CDR1 reads MGHRA; CDR2 reads YSYEKL. The CDR3 sequence: CASTSSSYTGELFF.